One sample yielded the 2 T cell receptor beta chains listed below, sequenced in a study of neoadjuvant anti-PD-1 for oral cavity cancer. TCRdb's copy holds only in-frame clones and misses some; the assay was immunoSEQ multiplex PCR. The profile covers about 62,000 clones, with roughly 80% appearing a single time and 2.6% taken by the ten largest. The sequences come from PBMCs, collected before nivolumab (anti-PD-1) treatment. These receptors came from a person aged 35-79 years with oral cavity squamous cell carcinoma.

The CDR3 region has the DNA TGTGCCACCAGCAGCGGATCAGGGGGCCAAGAGACCCAGTACTTC. It codes for CATSSGSGGQETQYF. The J gene is TRBJ2-5, the V gene TRBV15; 7 nucleotides align to TRBD1. Germline V gives CDR1 LNHNV, CDR2 YYDKDF (reference sequence). This CDR3 comprises 15 residues. With V trimmed by 3 bases and J by 1 base, 5 bases remained unmatched.

The CDR3 region is CASSGRTGRNQPQHF. In nucleotides, the CDR3 is TGTGCCAGCAGTGGACGGACAGGTCGCAATCAGCCCCAGCATTTT. J is TRBJ1-5 and V is TRBV2; 7 nucleotides match TRBD1. This CDR3 has 15 amino acids. CDR1 SNHLY and CDR2 FYNNEI come from the germline V gene. Unmatched junction bases numbered 5, after V lost 4 bases and J lost 2 bases.